This TCR beta chain was profiled in a study of blood T cells in healthy people across ages. Study outcomes and limitations: Those diversity estimates obtained from one million T cells were thought to be underestimates. Bulk PBMC profiling left naive and antigen-experienced comparisons inconclusive.

Together with a sample-barcoded 5' primer, a J-beta primer mix was included in a second PCR lasting roughly 6 to 12 cycles. In TCRdb, the 5' RACE reads were re-called with MiXCR into one record per CDR3 protein. Of around 1,900,000 distinct CDR3 sequences in the sample, more than 35% were seen once. CDR3 size: 14 residues. Germline V gene sequence: CDR1 SGHRS, CDR2 YFSETQ. Concerning this clonotype itself: As yet, its antigen is unknown. At one boundary the junction diverges from the germline segment, which might be a read error.

Per-sample PBMC isolation yielded at least 6.5 million cells. The V and J genes are TRBV5-1 and TRBJ1-1; tentatively, D is TRBD1 (5 bases). The sample consisted of blood. The TCR comes from a human donor in good health. The CDR3 nucleotides are TGTGCCAGCAGCTTGGAACGGGGGGACACTGAAGCTTTCTTT. Its translation: CASSLERGDTEAFF.